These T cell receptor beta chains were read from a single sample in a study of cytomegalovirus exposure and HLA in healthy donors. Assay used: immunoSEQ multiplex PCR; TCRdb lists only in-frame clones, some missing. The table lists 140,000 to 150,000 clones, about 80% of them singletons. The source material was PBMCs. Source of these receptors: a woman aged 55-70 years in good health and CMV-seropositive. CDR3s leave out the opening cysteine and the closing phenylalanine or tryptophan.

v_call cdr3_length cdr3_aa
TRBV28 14 ASSSGGRVGTGELF
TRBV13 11 ASSFAGAYGYT
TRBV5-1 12 ASSSGLAGDEQF
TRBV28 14 ASSSTLSGSSYEQY
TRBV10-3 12 AISATRGVTEAF
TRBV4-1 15 ASSQEGQGWDYTEAF
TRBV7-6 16 ASSLARDSISGANVLT
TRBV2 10 ASRETLYEQY
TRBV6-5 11 ASGDGGYYGYT
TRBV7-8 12 ASTHGGSYNEQF
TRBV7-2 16 ASSARLAGALGNNEQF
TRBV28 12 ASSEQGEDEKLF
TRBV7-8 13 ASSLAGTGKETQY
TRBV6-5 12 ASSRAGGDTEAF
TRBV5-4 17 ASSHPGLAGGPGLNEQF
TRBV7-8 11 ASSHRGNNEQF
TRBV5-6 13 ASRFRPTGSGEQY
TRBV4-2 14 ASSDEPTANSYEQY
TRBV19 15 ASSQFLLAGGDNEQF
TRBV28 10 ASSQTGDEQY
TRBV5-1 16 ASSYGTSVSPAYNEQF
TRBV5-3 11 ARSSRSSGAST
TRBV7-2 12 ASSSYRGADTQY
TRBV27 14 ASSPRTGGQDNEQF
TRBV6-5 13 ASNRPGQGTYEQY
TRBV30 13 AWSEGGLAGYEQY